The TCR beta chain described here comes from a study of cytomegalovirus exposure and HLA in healthy donors. Study overall: Previous work identified roughly 110 million unique TCR beta sequences from around 180 million T cells.

General study findings and limits: The study designated 150 or so TCR beta chains cytomegalovirus-associated. Later analysis identified a missense DCLRE1C variant that was linked to TCR beta V- and J-gene trimming.

Both 60 Vbeta primers and 13 Jbeta primers went into the PCR. Repertoires were generated with immunoSEQ multiplex PCR, while TCRdb's copy carries only in-frame clones and drops some. The table shows around 67,000 clones, with approximately 80% occurring only once. Germline-derived CDR1 and CDR2 are GTSNPN and SVGIG (reference sequence). The ends were cut back, 5 bases at V and 7 bases at J, with 18 bases in the middle. The CDR3 length is 14 residues. Concerning this clone itself: No antigen is known for it.

Input material: PBMCs. This chain uses TRBV30 with TRBJ1-5; the D gene is possibly TRBD1 (6 bases). The sequence was obtained from a man between 18 and 29 years old in good health and CMV-seropositive. The CDR3 is CAWDVSGGGQPQHF. The CDR3 DNA reads as TGTGCCTGGGATGTTTCTGGGGGCGGGCAGCCCCAGCATTTT. The full variable domain, completed using reference TRBV30 and TRBJ1-5, is SQTIHQWPATLVQPVGSPLSLECTVEGTSNPNLYWYRQAAGRGLQLLFYSVGIGQISSEVPQNLSASRPQDRQFILSSKKLLLSDSGFYLCAWDVSGGGQPQHFGDGTRLSIL.